The sequence of this TCR beta chain was determined in a study of cytomegalovirus exposure and HLA in healthy donors. This CDR3 has 11 residues. The germline V gene encodes CDR1 SQVTM and CDR2 ANQGSEA. The germline V and J ends were trimmed by 7 bases and 5 bases, with 9 bases remaining between them. PCR involved 60 Vbeta and 13 Jbeta primers. The assay was immunoSEQ multiplex PCR, and TCRdb's table has in-frame clones only and misses some. In the table there are 70,000 to 85,000 clones, approximately 60% of which are singletons. The genes are TRBV29-1 and TRBJ2-1; TRBD1 is a possible D gene (6 bases). Sequenced material: PBMCs. The sequence was obtained from a male donor in good health and CMV-seropositive. The CDR3 is CSAGTNNEQFF. The CDR3 DNA sequence: TGCAGCGCCGGGACAAACAATGAGCAGTTCTTC.